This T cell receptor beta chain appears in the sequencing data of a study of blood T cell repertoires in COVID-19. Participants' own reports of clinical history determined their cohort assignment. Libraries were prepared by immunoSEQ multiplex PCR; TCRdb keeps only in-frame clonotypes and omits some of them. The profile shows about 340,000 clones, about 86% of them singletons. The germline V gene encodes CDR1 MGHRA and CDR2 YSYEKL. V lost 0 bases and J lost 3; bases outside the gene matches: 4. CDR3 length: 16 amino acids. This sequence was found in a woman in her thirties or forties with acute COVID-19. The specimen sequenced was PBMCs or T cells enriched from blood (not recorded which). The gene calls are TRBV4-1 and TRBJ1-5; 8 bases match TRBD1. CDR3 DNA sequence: TGCGCCAGCAGCCAAGAGACAGGGGCACTCAATCAGCCCCAGCATTTT. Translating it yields CASSQETGALNQPQHF.